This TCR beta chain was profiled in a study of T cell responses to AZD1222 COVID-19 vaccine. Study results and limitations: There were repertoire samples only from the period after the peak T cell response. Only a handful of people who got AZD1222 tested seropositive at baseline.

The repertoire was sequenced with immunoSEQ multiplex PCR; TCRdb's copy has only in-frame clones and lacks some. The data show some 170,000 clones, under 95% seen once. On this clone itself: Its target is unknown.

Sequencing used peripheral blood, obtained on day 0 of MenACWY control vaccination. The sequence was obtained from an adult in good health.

The chain's CDR3 is CASNTGRRRDSPLHF. CDR3 nucleotides: TGTGCCAGTAACACAGGGAGGCGGAGGGATTCACCCCTCCACTTT. The chain uses TRBV19 and TRBJ1-6; D possibly corresponds to TRBD1 (6 bases). The CDR3 is 15 residues long. V lost 7 bases, J lost 8 bases, and 18 bases lay in between. Germline CDR1 LNHDA, CDR2 SQIVND (reference sequence).